The 18 T cell receptor beta chains below come from one sample, sequenced in a study of OX40 agonist ivuxolimab in advanced cancers. Data came from immunoSEQ multiplex PCR; TCRdb stores just in-frame clones and leaves some out. The sample lists some 73,000 clones, 70% to 90% occurring once. The sequences come from CD4+ or CD8+ T cells sorted from blood, collected in a trial of the OX40 agonist ivuxolimab. The receptors derive from an adult with an advanced solid tumor such as melanoma, head and neck, liver or kidney cancer.

The chain is built from TRBV6-1 and TRBJ2-1; D is uncertain. The V and J ends lost 1 base and 0 bases respectively, with 7 bases between them. The CDR3 has 15 residues. The germline gives CDR1 MNHNS, CDR2 SASEGT. DNA for the CDR3: TGTGCCAGCAGTGAAGTGGCCATCTCCTACAATGAGCAGTTCTTC. The encoded protein is CASSEVAISYNEQFF.

The chain couples TRBV4-2 to TRBJ2-7, with 12 bases identical to TRBD2. The J segment lost 3 bases and the V segment lost 4 bases, leaving 10 bases of the junction unmatched. The CDR3 extends over 17 amino acids. Germline V CDR1 and CDR2: LGHNA, YNFKEQ. CDR3 in DNA: TGTGCCAGCAGCCCTGACCCCCTAGCGGGAGGGTTCTACGAGCAGTACTTC. This gives the protein CASSPDPLAGGFYEQYF.

The V and J genes are TRBV7-6 and TRBJ2-4; 11 nucleotides match TRBD1. The CDR3 consists of 14 residues. The germline V gene encodes CDR1 SGHVS and CDR2 FNYEAQ. V gave up 5 bases and J gave up 10 bases; unmatched junction bases: 7. The CDR3 loop is CASSGGTGGSIQYF. As DNA, the CDR3 is TGTGCCAGCAGCGGAGGGACAGGGGGAAGTATTCAGTACTTC.

The CDR3 DNA reads TGTGCCAGCACGTATCCAGGGGCCACCTACGAGCAGTACTTC. Translated: CASTYPGATYEQYF. V gene TRBV28 combines with J gene TRBJ2-7; D possibly corresponds to TRBD1 (6 bases). This CDR3 comprises 14 residues. CDR1 and CDR2 (germline): MDHEN, SYDVKM. V dropped 7 bases and J dropped 2 bases, with 15 bases sitting between them.

The genes are TRBV2 and TRBJ2-7, with 9 bases that match TRBD1. The CDR3 runs to 13 residues. The germline gives CDR1 SNHLY, CDR2 FYNNEI. Losses at the gene ends were 5 bases for V and 5 bases for J; bases not matched to a gene: 4. The CDR3 DNA follows: TGTGCCAGCAGTCGGACAGGGGCGGACGAGCAGTACTTC. Its protein product is CASSRTGADEQYF.

V and J are TRBV6-5 and TRBJ2-3; weak D call: TRBD2 (5 bases). V lost 2 bases to trimming and J lost 8 bases, with 11 bases between them. Per the germline V gene, CDR1 is MNHEY and CDR2 is SVGAGI. CDR3 length: 13 residues. CDR3 residues: CASSYPGVGTQYF. The CDR3 nucleotides read TGTGCCAGCAGTTACCCCGGGGTGGGTACGCAGTATTTT.

This clone was counted only a few times. The rearrangement uses TRBV6-1 and TRBJ2-1, with 8 bases lining up with TRBD2. V lost 3 bases to trimming and J lost 8 bases; unmatched junction nucleotides: 6. This CDR3 has 14 residues. Per the germline V gene, CDR1 is MNHNS and CDR2 is SASEGT. In DNA, the CDR3 is TGTGCCAGCAGTGAGGGGCGGGAGGTCGATGAGCAGTTCTTC. Translating it yields CASSEGREVDEQFF.

V usage is TRBV28 and J usage is TRBJ2-7; the match to TRBD2 covers 7 bases. Germline loops: CDR1 MDHEN, CDR2 SYDVKM. The CDR3 is 13 residues long. J gave up 2 bases and V 9 bases, and 7 bases lay outside the gene matches. This CDR3 reads CASQTSNAYEQYF. The CDR3 DNA follows: TGTGCCAGTCAGACTAGCAACGCCTACGAGCAGTACTTC.

The chain carries TRBV14 and TRBJ2-1; the match to TRBD2 covers 9 bases. Germline CDR1 reads SGHDN; CDR2 reads FVKESK. The V gene end was trimmed by 2 bases and the J gene end by 2 bases; junction bases not matched to a gene: 13. The length of the CDR3 is 19 residues. CDR3 loop: CASSQTVLAGSEPYNEQFF. The CDR3 DNA reads TGTGCCAGCAGCCAAACTGTTCTAGCGGGGAGTGAGCCCTACAATGAGCAGTTCTTC.

The chain joins TRBV5-6 to TRBJ2-7; D possibly uses TRBD1 or TRBD2 (5 bases each). Per the germline V gene, CDR1 is SGHDT and CDR2 is YYEEEE. This CDR3 comprises 18 residues. V was trimmed by 0 bases and J by 3 bases, leaving 22 bases between them. The CDR3: CASSLVGRSLLRFYEQYF. DNA for the CDR3: TGTGCCAGCAGCTTGGTGGGACGGTCGCTGTTAAGGTTCTACGAGCAGTACTTC. The complete variable domain, with remaining parts taken from reference TRBV5-6 and TRBJ2-7, reads DAGVTQSPTHLIKTRGQQVTLRCSPKSGHDTVSWYQQALGQGPQFIFQYYEEEERQRGNFPDRFSGHQFPNYSSELNVNALLLGDSALYLCASSLVGRSLLRFYEQYFGPGTRLTVT.

The chain joins TRBV6-5 to TRBJ2-1, with 11 bases lining up with TRBD2. With V trimmed by 5 bases and J by 6 bases, 3 bases remained unmatched. The germline gives CDR1 MNHEY, CDR2 SVGAGI. There are 14 residues in the CDR3. The DNA of the CDR3 is TGTGCCAGCAGTCAAGGACTAGCGGGCAATGAGCAGTTCTTC. Encoded protein: CASSQGLAGNEQFF.

The chain employs TRBV27 and TRBJ2-7; D uncertain. The CDR3 loop spans 14 amino acids. The V and J ends lost 2 bases and 6 bases respectively, with 14 bases between them. The germline gives CDR1 MNHEY, CDR2 SMNVEV (reference sequence). The CDR3 protein is CASSLNPPLSEQYF. The DNA for the CDR3 is TGTGCCAGCAGTTTAAACCCCCCCCTAAGCGAGCAGTACTTC.

This clone appeared once. The chain joins TRBV19 to TRBJ2-3, with D possibly being TRBD2 (5 bases). The CDR3 length is 13 residues. With 9 bases removed from V and 1 base from J, the gap between germline ends came to 11 bases. The germline CDR1 and CDR2 sequences are LNHDA and SQIVND (reference sequence). CDR3 sequence reads: CASADSRTDTQYF. CDR3 coding DNA: TGTGCCAGCGCGGACTCTCGCACAGATACGCAGTATTTT. Full variable domain (rest looked up from reference TRBV19 and TRBJ2-3): DGGITQSPKYLFRKEGQNVTLSCEQNLNHDAMYWYRQDPGQGLRLIYYSQIVNDFQKGDIAEGYSVSREKKESFPLTVTSAQKNPTAFYLCASADSRTDTQYFGPGTRLTVL.

The chain employs TRBV14 and TRBJ1-1, with 7 bases lining up with TRBD1. The germline V gene has CDR1 SGHDN and CDR2 FVKESK. The CDR3 totals 14 residues. V shed 4 bases and J 5 bases; nucleotides not matched to a gene: 7. The CDR3 loop reads CASSPGDRETEAFF. In DNA, the CDR3 is TGTGCCAGCAGCCCGGGTGACAGGGAAACTGAAGCTTTCTTT.

The gene calls are TRBV19 and TRBJ2-3, with D possibly TRBD2 on 6 matching bases. Germline V lookup: CDR1 LNHDA, CDR2 SQIVND (reference sequence). The CDR3 consists of 16 residues. Trimming took off 6 bases at V and 4 bases at J, with 20 bases between the two ends. The CDR3 is CASSSAGPRIPDTQYF. DNA of the CDR3: TGTGCCAGTAGCTCTGCGGGACCACGAATTCCAGATACGCAGTATTTT.

This chain joins TRBV27 and TRBJ2-6; D possibly uses TRBD1 or TRBD2 (5 bases each). The length of the CDR3 is 15 residues. V was cut by 4 bases and J by 2 bases, with 9 bases left in between. From germline, CDR1 is MNHEY and CDR2 SMNVEV (reference sequence). This CDR3 is CASSYRDAGANVLTF. CDR3 sequence (DNA): TGTGCCAGCAGTTACCGGGACGCTGGGGCCAACGTCCTGACTTTC.

The chain couples TRBV5-8 to TRBJ2-3; the D is unclear. Trimming took 6 bases from V and 5 from J, leaving 25 bases between them. This CDR3 comprises 17 residues. Looked up from germline, CDR1 is SGHTS and CDR2 is YDEGEE. CDR3 in amino acids: CASTETLGLHTRDTQYF. The DNA for the CDR3 is TGTGCCAGCACCGAAACCTTGGGTTTACACACACGAGATACGCAGTATTTT. Drawing the rest from reference TRBV5-8 and TRBJ2-3, the complete variable domain is EAGVTQSPTHLIKTRGQQATLRCSPISGHTSVYWYQQALGLGLQFLLWYDEGEERNRGNFPPRFSGRQFPNYSSELNVNALELEDSALYLCASTETLGLHTRDTQYFGPGTRLTVL.

This chain joins TRBV19 and TRBJ1-6, with 10 bases that match TRBD1. The CDR3 is 15 amino acids. Germline V lookup: CDR1 LNHDA, CDR2 SQIVND (reference sequence). Unmatched junction bases numbered 7, after V lost 5 bases and J lost 9 bases. The CDR3 sequence is CASSFSGTGASPLHF. CDR3 nucleotide sequence: TGTGCCAGTAGTTTTTCCGGGACAGGGGCTTCACCCCTCCACTTT.